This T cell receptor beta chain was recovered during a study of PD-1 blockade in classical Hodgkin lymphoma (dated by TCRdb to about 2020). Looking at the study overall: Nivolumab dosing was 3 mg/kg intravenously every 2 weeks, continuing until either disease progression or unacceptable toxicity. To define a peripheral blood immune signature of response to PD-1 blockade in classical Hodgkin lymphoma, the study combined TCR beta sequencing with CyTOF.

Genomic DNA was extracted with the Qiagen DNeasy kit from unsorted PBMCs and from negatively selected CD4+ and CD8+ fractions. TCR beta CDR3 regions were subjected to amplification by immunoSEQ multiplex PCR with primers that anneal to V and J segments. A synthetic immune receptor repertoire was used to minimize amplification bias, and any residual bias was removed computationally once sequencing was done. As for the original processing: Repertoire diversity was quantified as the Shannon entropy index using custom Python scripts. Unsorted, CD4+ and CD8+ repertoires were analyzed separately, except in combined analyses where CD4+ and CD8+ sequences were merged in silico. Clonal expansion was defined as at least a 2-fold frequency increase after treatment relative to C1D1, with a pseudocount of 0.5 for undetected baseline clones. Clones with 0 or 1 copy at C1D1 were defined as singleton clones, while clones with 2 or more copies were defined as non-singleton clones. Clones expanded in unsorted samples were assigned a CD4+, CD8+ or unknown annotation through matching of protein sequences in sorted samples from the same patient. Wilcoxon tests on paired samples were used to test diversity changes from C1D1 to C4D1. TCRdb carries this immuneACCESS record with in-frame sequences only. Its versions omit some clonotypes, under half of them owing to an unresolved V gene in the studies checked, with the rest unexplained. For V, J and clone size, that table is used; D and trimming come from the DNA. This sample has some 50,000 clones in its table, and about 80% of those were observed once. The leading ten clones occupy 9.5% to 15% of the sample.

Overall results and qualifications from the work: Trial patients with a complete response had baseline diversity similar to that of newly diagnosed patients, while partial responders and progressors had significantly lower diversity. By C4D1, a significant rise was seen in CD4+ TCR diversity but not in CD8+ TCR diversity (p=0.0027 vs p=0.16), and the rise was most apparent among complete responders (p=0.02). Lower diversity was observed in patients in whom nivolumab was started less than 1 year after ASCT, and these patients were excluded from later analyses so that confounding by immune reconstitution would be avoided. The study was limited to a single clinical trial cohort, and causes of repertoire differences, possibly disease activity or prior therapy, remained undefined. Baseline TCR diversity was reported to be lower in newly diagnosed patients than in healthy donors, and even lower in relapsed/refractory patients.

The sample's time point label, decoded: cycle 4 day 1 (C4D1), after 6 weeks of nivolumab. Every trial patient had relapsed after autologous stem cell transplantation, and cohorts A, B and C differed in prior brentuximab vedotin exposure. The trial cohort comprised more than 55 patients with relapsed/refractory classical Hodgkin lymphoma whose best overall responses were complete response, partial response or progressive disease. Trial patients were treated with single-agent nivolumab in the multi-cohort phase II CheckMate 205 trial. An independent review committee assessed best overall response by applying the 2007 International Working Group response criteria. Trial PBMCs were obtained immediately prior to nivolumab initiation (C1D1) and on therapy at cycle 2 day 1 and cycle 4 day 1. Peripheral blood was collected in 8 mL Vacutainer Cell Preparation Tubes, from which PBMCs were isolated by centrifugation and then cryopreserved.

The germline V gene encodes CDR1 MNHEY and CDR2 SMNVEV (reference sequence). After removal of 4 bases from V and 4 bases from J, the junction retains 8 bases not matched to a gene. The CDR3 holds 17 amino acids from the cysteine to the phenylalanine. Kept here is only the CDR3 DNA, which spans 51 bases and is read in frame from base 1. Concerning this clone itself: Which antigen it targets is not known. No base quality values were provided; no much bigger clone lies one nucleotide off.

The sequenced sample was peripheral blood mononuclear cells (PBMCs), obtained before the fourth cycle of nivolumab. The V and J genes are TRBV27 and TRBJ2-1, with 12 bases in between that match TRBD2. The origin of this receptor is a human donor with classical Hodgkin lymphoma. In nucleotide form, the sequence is TGTGCCAGCAGTTCCCTAGCGGGAGGGCGGTCGTACAATGAGCAGTTCTTC. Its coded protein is CASSSLAGGRSYNEQFF.